The clone carrying this T cell receptor (beta chain) was detected only a few times. The authors ran a second PCR of about 6 to 11 cycles using a sample-barcoded 5' primer and a J-beta primer mix. MiXCR, run by TCRdb on the 5' RACE reads, gives a single entry per CDR3 protein. The sample contains around 900,000 distinct CDR3 sequences, around 26% of which appear only once. Germline values: CDR1 SEHNR, CDR2 FQNEAQ (reference sequence). This CDR3 is 13 amino acids long. V gave up 5 bases and J gave up 0 bases, with 4 bases separating them. These data are taken from a study of blood T cells in healthy people across ages.

The chain links TRBV7-9 to TRBJ2-2; D gene unclear. Sample: blood. This TCR was sampled from a woman older than 75 in good health. CDR3 bases: TGTGCCAGCAGCGTCACGAACACCGGGGAGCTGTTTTTT. As protein: CASSVTNTGELFF.